What follows are 19 T cell receptor beta chains derived from one specimen sequenced in a study of beta chain features in type 1 diabetes. Sequenced material consisted of expressed TCRB transcripts (all of the isolated RNA was reverse transcribed). Data came from immunoSEQ multiplex PCR; TCRdb stores just in-frame clones and leaves some out. The table includes a few hundred thousand clones, more than 9.5% detected once. The sequencing sample was made of naive CD4+ T cells from blood. These receptors were obtained from a woman in her twenties or thirties in good health.

This clone showed up just a few times. This chain joins TRBV7-2 and TRBJ2-7, with TRBD1 identical over 7 bases. Germline-derived CDR1 and CDR2 are SGHTA and FQGNSA. The CDR3 totals 14 residues. Trimming at V came to 4 bases and at J to 0 bases, leaving 3 bases not matched to a gene. CDR3 residues: CASSYWDSSYEQYF. The CDR3 region has the DNA TGTGCCAGCAGCTACTGGGACAGCTCCTACGAGCAGTACTTC.

This clone appeared a few times. This chain uses TRBV9 with TRBJ2-7; possibly TRBD2 for D (6 bases). CDR1 and CDR2 from the germline V gene are SGDLS and YYNGEE. CDR3 length: 14 residues. The V end was cut by 0 bases, the J end by 7 bases, with 14 bases between. CDR3 region: CASSVGSGVGEQYF. CDR3 nucleotide sequence: TGTGCCAGCAGCGTAGGGTCGGGAGTCGGTGAGCAGTACTTC.

This clone showed up just a few times. The chain has TRBV11-2 and TRBJ2-6; D is perhaps TRBD1 (5 bases). Germline V lookup: CDR1 SGHAT, CDR2 FQNNGV. CDR3 length equals 15 residues. V lost 1 base and J 2 bases, leaving 6 bases between the germline ends. The CDR3: CASSLVGAGANVLTF. The CDR3 DNA reads TGTGCCAGCAGCTTAGTAGGGGCTGGGGCCAACGTCCTGACTTTC.

The genes are TRBV27 and TRBJ2-1, with TRBD1 as a possible D gene (6 bases). Trimming pared 2 bases from V and 4 bases from J, leaving 18 bases between. Germline lookup yields CDR1 MNHEY and CDR2 SMNVEV (reference sequence). The CDR3 runs to 17 residues. Here the CDR3 DNA reads TGTGCCAGCAGTTTAGTGGGCAATATGGGGGCGTACAATGAGCAGTTCTTC. Protein: CASSLVGNMGAYNEQFF.

The genes are TRBV2 and TRBJ1-1; 9 nucleotides align to TRBD1. The germline gives CDR1 SNHLY, CDR2 FYNNEI. The length of the CDR3 is 15 residues. Trimming at V came to 7 bases and at J to 0 bases, leaving 6 bases not matched to a gene. Here the CDR3 reads CASKLQGAMNTEAFF. CDR3 sequence (DNA): TGTGCCAGCAAACTACAGGGGGCCATGAACACTGAAGCTTTCTTT.

The J gene is TRBJ2-7, the V gene TRBV30, with 8 bases lining up with TRBD1. This CDR3 is 15 amino acids long. V lost 3 bases to trimming and J lost 2 bases; unmatched junction nucleotides: 9. From germline, CDR1 is GTSNPN and CDR2 SVGIG (reference sequence). CDR3 loop: CAWRTSGTGAYEQYF. The DNA of the CDR3 is TGTGCCTGGAGGACGTCCGGGACAGGAGCCTACGAGCAGTACTTC. Full variable domain (outside the CDR3, taken from reference TRBV30 and TRBJ2-7): SQTIHQWPATLVQPVGSPLSLECTVEGTSNPNLYWYRQAAGRGLQLLFYSVGIGQISSEVPQNLSASRPQDRQFILSSKKLLLSDSGFYLCAWRTSGTGAYEQYFGPGTRLTVT.

This clone has a handful of counts. CDR3 residues: CASSLELLGGNQPQHF. Written as DNA, the CDR3 is TGTGCCAGCAGTTTAGAGTTGCTCGGGGGCAATCAGCCCCAGCATTTT. The genes are TRBV28 and TRBJ1-5; D ambiguous. Looked up from germline, CDR1 is MDHEN and CDR2 is SYDVKM. The V end was cut by 2 bases, the J end by 2 bases, with 13 bases between. The CDR3 sequence is 16 residues long.

This clone appeared a few times. The chain combines TRBV6-5 with TRBJ2-1; 9 bases are shared with TRBD1. The V gene's germline CDR1 is MNHEY and CDR2 SVGAGI. There are 16 residues in the CDR3. The ends lost 6 bases at V and 8 bases at J; junction bases unmatched: 14. This CDR3 reads CASSYNLGTGWDEQFF. The CDR3 DNA sequence: TGTGCCAGCAGCTACAACCTTGGGACAGGGTGGGATGAGCAGTTCTTC.

This clone has only a few counts. The chain employs TRBV7-2 and TRBJ2-3; D perhaps matches TRBD1 (5 bases). The ends were cut back, 2 bases at V and 4 bases at J, with 10 bases in the middle. Germline lookup yields CDR1 SGHTA and CDR2 FQGNSA. The length of the CDR3 is 14 residues. CDR3 DNA: TGTGCCAGCAGCTTAAACCAGGGCCCAGATACGCAGTATTTT. It encodes CASSLNQGPDTQYF. Complete variable domain (other parts from reference TRBV7-2 and TRBJ2-3): GAGVSQSPSNKVTEKGKDVELRCDPISGHTALYWYRQSLGQGLEFLIYFQGNSAPDKSGLPSDRFSAERTGGSVSTLTIQRTQQEDSAVYLCASSLNQGPDTQYFGPGTRLTVL.

This clone was picked up a small number of times. This chain uses TRBV6-1 with TRBJ2-1; perhaps TRBD1 as D (5 bases). CDR3 size: 16 residues. Germline V gives CDR1 MNHNS, CDR2 SASEGT. V was cut by 3 bases and J by 9 bases, with 21 bases left in between. The CDR3 nucleotides read TGTGCCAGCAGTGATCAGCGCAGGGCCCCCAAGGGTGAGCAGTTCTTC. Translation gives CASSDQRRAPKGEQFF.

The chain joins TRBV27 to TRBJ2-7; 7 positions match TRBD2. Germline loops: CDR1 MNHEY, CDR2 SMNVEV (reference sequence). V lost 4 bases to trimming and J lost 3 bases; unmatched junction nucleotides: 9. CDR3 length equals 15 residues. This CDR3 is CASSWGGGRGYEQYF. In DNA form, the CDR3 reads TGTGCCAGCAGTTGGGGGGGTGGAAGAGGCTACGAGCAGTACTTC.

DNA for the CDR3: TGTGCCAGCAGCTTGTTAGCGGACAACTACAATGAGCAGTTCTTC. Its translation: CASSLLADNYNEQFF. The V gene is TRBV5-4, the J gene TRBJ2-1, with D possibly being TRBD2 (6 bases). This CDR3 has 15 residues. V shed 1 base and J shed 3 bases, with 11 bases lying between them. Germline assignment: CDR1 SGHNT and CDR2 YYREEE (reference sequence).

This clone was counted a few times. The chain joins TRBV7-9 to TRBJ2-1; D is undetermined. Germline loops: CDR1 SEHNR, CDR2 FQNEAQ (reference sequence). The CDR3 has 13 amino acids. Trimming removed 2 bases at V and 2 bases at J, with 4 bases between. CDR3 nucleotide sequence: TGTGCCAGCAGCTTATATACCTACAATGAGCAGTTCTTC. Protein product: CASSLYTYNEQFF.

This clone was counted a few times. The chain has TRBV9 and TRBJ2-3; TRBD1 agrees at 7 bases. This CDR3 is 14 amino acids long. V trimming: 4 bases; J trimming: 4 bases; junction bases outside the gene matches: 6. Germline V gene sequence: CDR1 SGDLS, CDR2 YYNGEE. As DNA, the CDR3 is TGTGCCAGCAGCCCCCGACAGGGCCCAGATACGCAGTATTTT. It is translated as CASSPRQGPDTQYF.

V and J are TRBV5-4 and TRBJ1-1; 9 positions agree with TRBD1. This CDR3 region has 16 residues. V trimming: 4 bases; J trimming: 3 bases; junction bases outside the gene matches: 10. Germline CDR1 reads SGHNT; CDR2 reads YYREEE (reference sequence). CDR3 residues: CASSRAPGQGYTEAFF. The CDR3 DNA reads as TGTGCCAGCAGCCGTGCCCCTGGACAGGGGTACACTGAAGCTTTCTTT.

This chain joins TRBV7-2 and TRBJ2-1; 7 positions match TRBD2. The length of the CDR3 is 14 residues. The ends lost 5 bases at V and 10 bases at J; junction bases unmatched: 11. Per the germline V gene, CDR1 is SGHTA and CDR2 is FQGNSA. This CDR3 reads CASSTGLVSGEQFF. CDR3 nucleotide sequence: TGTGCCAGCAGCACCGGACTAGTTTCCGGGGAGCAGTTCTTC.

DNA for the CDR3: TGTGCCAGCAGTTTCCACGCTAGGGGGAACACCGGGGAGCTGTTTTTT. Encoded protein: CASSFHARGNTGELFF. The gene calls are TRBV28 and TRBJ2-2; a weak D match, TRBD1 (5 bases). CDR3 size: 16 residues. Germline V gene data show CDR1 as MDHEN and CDR2 as SYDVKM. Deletions cut 3 bases from V and 1 base from J, with 12 bases between.

This clone was observed at least ten times. The rearrangement uses TRBV30 and TRBJ2-1; D might be TRBD2 (6 bases). The germline V gene encodes CDR1 GTSNPN and CDR2 SVGIG (reference sequence). V was trimmed by 8 bases and J by 0 bases, leaving 14 bases between them. This CDR3 contains 14 residues. The CDR3: CAGSTSSSYNEQFF. As DNA, the CDR3 is TGTGCCGGTTCGACTAGTTCCTCCTACAATGAGCAGTTCTTC.

The J gene is TRBJ2-7, the V gene TRBV29-1; TRBD2 agrees at 8 bases. The CDR3 has 14 amino acids. Looked up from germline, CDR1 is SQVTM and CDR2 is ANQGSEA. V was pared by 4 bases and J by 7 bases, with 12 bases of the junction left unmatched. CDR3 amino acids: CSVAGGPSKEEQYF. CDR3 coding DNA: TGCAGCGTTGCGGGAGGGCCTTCCAAGGAGGAGCAGTACTTC.